This TCR beta chain stems from a study of blood T cell repertoires in COVID-19. The CDR3 contains 14 residues. Germline V lookup: CDR1 SGHRS, CDR2 YFSETQ. The J segment lost 8 bases and the V segment lost 5 bases, leaving 5 bases of the junction unmatched. Produced via immunoSEQ multiplex PCR; TCRdb's table is partial and in-frame only. The sample yields approximately 38,000 clones, roughly 85% seen once. The chain links TRBV5-1 to TRBJ1-6; 9 bases are shared with TRBD1. The material sequenced was peripheral blood. The receptor comes from a man aged 60 to 69 with COVID-19, enrolled during active disease. DNA of the CDR3: TGCGCCAGCAGGCAGGGACAGGGTGATTCACCCCTCCACTTT. It codes for CASRQGQGDSPLHF.